The 2 T cell receptor beta chains below all came from one sample that was sequenced in a study of blood T cell repertoires in COVID-19 (dated by TCRdb to the early 2020s). The library came from the immunoSEQ multiplex PCR assay. TCRdb limited this immuneACCESS table to in-frame rearrangements with V and J called. A share of clones is missing; checked studies link under half to unresolved V genes, and the rest is unexplained. The sample yields about 370,000 clones; around 87% were counted once. 8.5% to 12% of the sample is held by the ten biggest clonotypes. The sample was peripheral blood. The source is a woman aged 25-40 years with COVID-19, enrolled during active disease.

This chain links TRBV6-5 with TRBJ2-7; no reliable D call. The ends were cut back, 10 bases at V and 2 bases at J, with 15 bases in the middle. The germline gives CDR1 MNHEY, CDR2 SVGAGI. The CDR3 is 13 residues long. The CDR3 DNA sequence: TGTGCCACCAAGTCCGGGTTAACCTACGAGCAGTACTTC. Translating gives CATKSGLTYEQYF.

CDR3 protein: CASSLRGANTEAFF. CDR3 sequence (DNA): TGTGCCAGCAGCTTGAGAGGTGCTAACACTGAAGCTTTCTTT. The chain uses TRBV5-8 and TRBJ1-1; no clear D gene. The CDR3 loop spans 14 amino acids. Germline lookup yields CDR1 SGHTS and CDR2 YDEGEE. The V end was cut by 1 base, the J end by 2 bases, with 9 bases between.